This T cell receptor beta chain is from a study of blood T cell repertoires in COVID-19 (dated by TCRdb to 2018 to 2020). Background for the entire study: Recovered participants in ImmuneRACE Cohort 3 were defined by two consecutive negative NP/OP PCR tests, clearance by a healthcare professional, or resolution of symptoms. Samples covering the acute and convalescent phases of COVID-19 were provided by collaborators in the United States, Italy and Spain. The material from the prospective study consisted of cDNA or gDNA derived from T cells, B-cell-depleted T cells, or PBMCs. Deeply sampled blood TCRbeta repertoires from subjects exposed to, actively infected with, or recovered from COVID-19 were included in the dataset. The repertoires were made available in a free public database intended to serve as a resource for research on the immune response to SARS-CoV-2. The samples were drawn from two sources: the first 160 participants of the ongoing ImmuneRACE study, and some 1,300 subjects contributed by 6 global collaborators. A de-identified subject ID, COVID-19 status, age in years and sex were almost always included in the sample metadata. Where available, HLA class I and class II types were taken from metadata supplied by the sample provider and were not determined by assay-based typing.

Participants in the prospective study were enrolled through a virtual design, were aged 18 to 89 years, and lived in approximately 24 United States geographic areas. In the prospective study, participants were assigned to cohorts based on the clinical history participants reported in a screening survey and a study questionnaire. Each participant in the prospective study had whole blood, serum and a nasopharyngeal or oropharyngeal swab collected by mobile phlebotomists. Additional blood draws and questionnaires over an approximately 2-month period could optionally be provided by prospective study participants. Prospective study blood samples were shipped either frozen or at room temperature before DNA extraction. TCRbeta CDR3 regions were amplified from genomic DNA by means of the immunoSEQ Assay, a bias-controlled multiplex PCR. The paper's data handling went like this. Nucleated cell counts per sample were estimated from amplification of reference gene primers within the assay. Sequence reads were collapsed and filtered to measure the absolute abundance of every unique TCRbeta CDR3 rearrangement. For each sample, productive Simpson clonality was calculated as the square root of Simpson's diversity index over productive rearrangements. TCRdb carries this immuneACCESS record with in-frame sequences only. Its versions omit some clonotypes, under half of them owing to an unresolved V gene in the studies checked, with the rest unexplained. V, J and clone size derive from that table, while D and trimming were established from the DNA sequence. The sample yields 250,000 to 300,000 clones; more than 75% were counted once. 2% to 2.5% of the sample lies in the top ten.

What the authors observed across the whole study: The quantity of clinical and demographic metadata differed by source and by participant and was supplied without curation.

As for this clone: Its recognized antigen is unknown. Base qualities are missing; no much larger clone stands one base away.

Between the V and J ends, shortened by 0 bases and 3 bases respectively, the junction contains 11 bases. Taken from the germline V gene, the CDR1 and CDR2 loops are SGHDN and FVKESK. Its CDR3 holds 16 amino acids, cysteine through phenylalanine. Kept here is only the CDR3 DNA, which spans 48 bases and is read in frame from base 1. The specimen sequenced was PBMCs or T cells enriched from blood (not recorded which). This sequence was found in a woman in her sixties or seventies in a cohort exposed to, infected with or recovered from COVID-19 (not recorded which). Here the chain combines TRBV14 and TRBJ2-2; possibly the D gene is TRBD1, per 5 matching bases. The DNA reads as follows: TGTGCCAGCAGCCAAGAAAGGGGTAGAGACACCGGGGAGCTGTTTTTT. Translated, this is CASSQERGRDTGELFF.